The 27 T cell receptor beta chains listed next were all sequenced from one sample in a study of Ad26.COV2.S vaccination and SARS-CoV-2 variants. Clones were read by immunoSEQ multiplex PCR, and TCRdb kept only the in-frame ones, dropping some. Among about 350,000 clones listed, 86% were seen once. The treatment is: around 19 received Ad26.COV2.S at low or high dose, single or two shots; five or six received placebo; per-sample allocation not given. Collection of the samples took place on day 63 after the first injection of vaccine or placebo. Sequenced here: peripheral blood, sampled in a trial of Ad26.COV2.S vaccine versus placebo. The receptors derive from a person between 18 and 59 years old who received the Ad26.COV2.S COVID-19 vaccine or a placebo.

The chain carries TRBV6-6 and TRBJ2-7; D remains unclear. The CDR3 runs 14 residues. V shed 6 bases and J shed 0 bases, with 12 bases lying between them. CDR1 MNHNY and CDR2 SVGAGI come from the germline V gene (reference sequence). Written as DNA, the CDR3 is TGTGCCAGCAGAAAAACTGAGAGCTCCTACGAGCAGTACTTC. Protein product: CASRKTESSYEQYF.

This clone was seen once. CDR3 nucleotides: TGTGCCAGCAGTAGGGCCCACGAGCAGTACTTC. It codes for CASSRAHEQYF. The chain recombines TRBV12-3 or TRBV12-4 with TRBJ2-7; unclear D gene. V lost 5 bases and J 5 bases, leaving 7 bases between the germline ends. This CDR3 contains 11 residues.

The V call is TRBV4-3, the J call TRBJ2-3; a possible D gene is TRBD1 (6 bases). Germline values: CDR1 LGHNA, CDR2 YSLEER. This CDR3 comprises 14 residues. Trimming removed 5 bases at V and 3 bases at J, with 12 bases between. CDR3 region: CASSENQGTDTQYF. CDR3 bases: TGCGCCAGCAGCGAGAACCAGGGGACAGATACGCAGTATTTT.

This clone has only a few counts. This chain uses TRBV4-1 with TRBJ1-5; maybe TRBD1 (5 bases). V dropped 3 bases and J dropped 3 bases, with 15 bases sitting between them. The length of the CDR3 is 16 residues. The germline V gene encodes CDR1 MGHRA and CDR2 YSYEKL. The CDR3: CASSQDPDRVNQPQHF. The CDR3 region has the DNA TGCGCCAGCAGCCAGGACCCCGACAGAGTCAATCAGCCCCAGCATTTT.

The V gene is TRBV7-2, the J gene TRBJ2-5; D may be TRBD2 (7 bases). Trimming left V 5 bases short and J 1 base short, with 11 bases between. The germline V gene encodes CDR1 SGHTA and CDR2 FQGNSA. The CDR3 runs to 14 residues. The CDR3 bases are TGTGCCAGCAGCAGAGGGGGGGTCCAAGAGACCCAGTACTTC. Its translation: CASSRGGVQETQYF.

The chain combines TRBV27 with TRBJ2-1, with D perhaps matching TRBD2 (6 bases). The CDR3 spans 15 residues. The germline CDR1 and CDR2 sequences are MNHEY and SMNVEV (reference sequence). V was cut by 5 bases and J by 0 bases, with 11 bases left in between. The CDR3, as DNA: TGTGCCAGCAGTATAGCGGAGAGCTCCTACAATGAGCAGTTCTTC. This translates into CASSIAESSYNEQFF.

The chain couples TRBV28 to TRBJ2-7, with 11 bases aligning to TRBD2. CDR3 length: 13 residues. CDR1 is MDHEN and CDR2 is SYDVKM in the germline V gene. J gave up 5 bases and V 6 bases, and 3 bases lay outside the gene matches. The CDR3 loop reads CASRLAGVHEQYF. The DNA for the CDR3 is TGTGCCAGCAGACTAGCGGGAGTGCACGAGCAGTACTTC.

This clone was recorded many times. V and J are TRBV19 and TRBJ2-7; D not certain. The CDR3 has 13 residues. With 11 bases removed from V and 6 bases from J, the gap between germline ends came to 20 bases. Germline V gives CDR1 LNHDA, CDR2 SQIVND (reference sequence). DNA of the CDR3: TGTGCCCCGCGGAGTGGGCCTTGTCGCGAGCAGTACTTC. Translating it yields CAPRSGPCREQYF.

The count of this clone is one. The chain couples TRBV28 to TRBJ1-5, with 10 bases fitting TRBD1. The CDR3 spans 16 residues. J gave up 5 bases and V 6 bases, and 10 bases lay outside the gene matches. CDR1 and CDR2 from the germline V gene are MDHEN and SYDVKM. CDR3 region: CASSPRGQGMYQPQHF. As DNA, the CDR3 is TGTGCCAGCAGCCCGAGGGGACAGGGGATGTATCAGCCCCAGCATTTT.

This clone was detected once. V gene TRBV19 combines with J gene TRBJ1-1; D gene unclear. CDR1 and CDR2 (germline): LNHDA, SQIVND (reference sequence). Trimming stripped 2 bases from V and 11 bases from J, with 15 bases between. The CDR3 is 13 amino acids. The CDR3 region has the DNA TGTGCCAGTAGTATAAATAAAGGAAGCGACGCTTTCTTT. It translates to CASSINKGSDAFF.

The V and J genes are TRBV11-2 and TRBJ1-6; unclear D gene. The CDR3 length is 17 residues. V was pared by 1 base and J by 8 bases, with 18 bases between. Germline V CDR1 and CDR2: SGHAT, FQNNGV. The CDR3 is CASSLVHSWGPDSPLHF. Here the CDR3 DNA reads TGTGCCAGCAGCTTAGTTCACAGCTGGGGTCCGGATTCACCCCTCCACTTT.

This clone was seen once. CDR3 bases: TGTGCCAGCAGCCTGAAATTTAGAGATACGCAGTATTTT. The encoded protein is CASSLKFRDTQYF. This chain connects TRBV2 to TRBJ2-3; D ambiguous. The V and J ends lost 6 bases and 5 bases respectively, with 12 bases between them. The CDR3 covers 13 residues. CDR1 SNHLY and CDR2 FYNNEI come from the germline V gene.

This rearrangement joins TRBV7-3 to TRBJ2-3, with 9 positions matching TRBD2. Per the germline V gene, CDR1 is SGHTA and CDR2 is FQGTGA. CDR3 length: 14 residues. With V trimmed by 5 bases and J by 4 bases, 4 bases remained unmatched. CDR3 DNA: TGTGCCAGCAGCGTAGCGGGAGTTTCAGATACGCAGTATTTT. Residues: CASSVAGVSDTQYF. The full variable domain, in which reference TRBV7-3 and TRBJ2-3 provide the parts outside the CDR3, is GAGVSQTPSNKVTEKGKYVELRCDPISGHTALYWYRQSLGQGPEFLIYFQGTGAADDSGLPNDRFFAVRPEGSVSTLKIQRTERGDSAVYLCASSVAGVSDTQYFGPGTRLTVL.

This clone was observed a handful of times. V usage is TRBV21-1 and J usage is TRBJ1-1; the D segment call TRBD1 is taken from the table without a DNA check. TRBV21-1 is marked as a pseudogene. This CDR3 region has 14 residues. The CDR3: CASSKQGQDGRAFF. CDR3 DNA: TGTGCCAGCAGCAAACAAGGACAGGACGGACGGGCTTTCTTT.

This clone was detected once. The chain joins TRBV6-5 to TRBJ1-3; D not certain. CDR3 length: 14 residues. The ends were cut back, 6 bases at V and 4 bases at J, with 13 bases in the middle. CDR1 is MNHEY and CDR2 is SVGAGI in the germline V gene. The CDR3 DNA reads TGTGCCAGCAGCGATCTTCGGACGGGAAACACCATATATTTT. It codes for CASSDLRTGNTIYF.

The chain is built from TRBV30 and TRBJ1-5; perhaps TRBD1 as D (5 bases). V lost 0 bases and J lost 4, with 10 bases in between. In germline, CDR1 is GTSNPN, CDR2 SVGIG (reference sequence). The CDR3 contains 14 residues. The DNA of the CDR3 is TGTGCCTGGAGTGTACAGCAGGGAAATCAGCCCCAGCATTTT. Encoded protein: CAWSVQQGNQPQHF.

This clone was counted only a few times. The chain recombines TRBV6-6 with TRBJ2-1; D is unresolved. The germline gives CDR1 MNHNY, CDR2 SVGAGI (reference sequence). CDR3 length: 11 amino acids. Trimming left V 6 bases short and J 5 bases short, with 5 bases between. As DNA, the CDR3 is TGTGCCAGCAGAAGAAACAATGAGCAGTTCTTC. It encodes CASRRNNEQFF.

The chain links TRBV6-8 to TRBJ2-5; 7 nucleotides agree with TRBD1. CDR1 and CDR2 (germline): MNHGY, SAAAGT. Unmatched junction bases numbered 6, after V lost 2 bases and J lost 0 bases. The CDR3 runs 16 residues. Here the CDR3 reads CASSYPNTGDQETQYF. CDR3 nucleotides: TGTGCCAGCAGTTACCCCAACACAGGGGACCAAGAGACCCAGTACTTC.

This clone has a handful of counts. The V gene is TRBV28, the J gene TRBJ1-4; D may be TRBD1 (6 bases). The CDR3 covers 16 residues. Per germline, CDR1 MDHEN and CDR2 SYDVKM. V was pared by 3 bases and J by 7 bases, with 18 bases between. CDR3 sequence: CASSFLFRGAREKLFF. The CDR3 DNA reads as TGTGCCAGCAGTTTTTTGTTTAGGGGGGCGCGTGAAAAACTGTTTTTT.

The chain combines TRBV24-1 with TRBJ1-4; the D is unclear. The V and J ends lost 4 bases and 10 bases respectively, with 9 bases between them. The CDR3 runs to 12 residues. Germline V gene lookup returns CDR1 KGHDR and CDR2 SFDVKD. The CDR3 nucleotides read TGTGCCACCAGTGACCGTTGGGGAAAACTGTTTTTT. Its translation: CATSDRWGKLFF.

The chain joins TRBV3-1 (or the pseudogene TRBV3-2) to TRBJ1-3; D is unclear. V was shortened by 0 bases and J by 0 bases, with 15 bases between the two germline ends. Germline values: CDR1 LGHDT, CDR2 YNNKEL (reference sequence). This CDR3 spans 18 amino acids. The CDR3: CASSQDGIAASSGNTIYF. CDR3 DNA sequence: TGTGCCAGCAGCCAAGATGGGATTGCGGCGAGCTCTGGAAACACCATATATTTT.

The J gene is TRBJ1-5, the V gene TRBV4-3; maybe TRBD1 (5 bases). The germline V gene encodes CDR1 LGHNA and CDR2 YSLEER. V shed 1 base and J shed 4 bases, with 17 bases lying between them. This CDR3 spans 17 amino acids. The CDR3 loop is CASSQGGADWSNQPQHF. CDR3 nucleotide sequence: TGCGCCAGCAGCCAAGGAGGGGCGGACTGGTCAAATCAGCCCCAGCATTTT.

The CDR3 here is CASILGYSGGEQYF. The CDR3 DNA reads TGTGCCAGCATCCTAGGGTATAGCGGTGGCGAGCAGTACTTC. This chain connects TRBV11-2 to TRBJ2-7, with a weak D call TRBD2 (6 bases). The CDR3 sequence is 14 residues long. The germline V and J ends were trimmed by 7 bases and 6 bases, with 19 bases remaining between them. Per germline, CDR1 SGHAT and CDR2 FQNNGV.

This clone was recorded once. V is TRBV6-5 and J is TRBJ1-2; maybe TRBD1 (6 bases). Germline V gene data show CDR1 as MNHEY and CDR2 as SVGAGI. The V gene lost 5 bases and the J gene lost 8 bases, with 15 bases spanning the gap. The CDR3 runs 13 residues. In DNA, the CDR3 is TGTGCCAGCAGTCTGCAGGGGATAACGGGCTACACCTTC. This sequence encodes CASSLQGITGYTF.

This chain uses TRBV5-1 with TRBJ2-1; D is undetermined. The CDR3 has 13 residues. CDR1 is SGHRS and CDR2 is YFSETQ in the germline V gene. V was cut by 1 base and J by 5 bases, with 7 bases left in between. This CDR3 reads CASSLSSDNEQFF. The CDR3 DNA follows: TGCGCCAGCAGCTTGTCCTCAGACAATGAGCAGTTCTTC.

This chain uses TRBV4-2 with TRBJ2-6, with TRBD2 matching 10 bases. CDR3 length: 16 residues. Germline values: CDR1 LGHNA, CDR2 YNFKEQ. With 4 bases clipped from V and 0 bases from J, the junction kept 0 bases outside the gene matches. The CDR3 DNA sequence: TGTGCCAGCAGCCCTAGCGGGGGCTCTGGGGCCAACGTCCTGACTTTC. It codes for CASSPSGGSGANVLTF.

The CDR3 region is CASSPREKGNTEAFF. CDR3 bases: TGTGCCAGCTCACCACGGGAAAAGGGGAACACTGAAGCTTTCTTT. The chain is built from TRBV18 and TRBJ1-1, with unresolved D. This CDR3 contains 15 residues. The germline V gene has CDR1 KGHSH and CDR2 LQKENI. The germline V and J ends were trimmed by 1 base and 1 base, with 10 bases remaining between them.